One sample yielded the 11 T cell receptor beta chains listed below, sequenced in a study of cytomegalovirus exposure and HLA in healthy donors. PCR was performed using 60 Vbeta and 13 Jbeta primers. The protocol was immunoSEQ multiplex PCR, while the TCRdb copy is restricted to in-frame clones and leaves out a portion. Here the sample table reports 150,000 to 250,000 clones. Sequenced sample: PBMCs. Every receptor here comes from a boy younger than 18 in good health and CMV-seronegative.

V and J are TRBV19 and TRBJ2-2; 8 bases are a match to TRBD1. Germline assignment: CDR1 LNHDA and CDR2 SQIVND (reference sequence). V shed 8 bases, J shed 1 base, and the junction held 3 bases outside the gene matches. This CDR3 region has 14 residues. CDR3 sequence: CASHTGGNTGELFF. The CDR3 bases are TGTGCCAGTCACACAGGGGGGAACACCGGGGAGCTGTTTTTT.

The chain is built from TRBV9 and TRBJ2-2; D is undetermined. The CDR3 is 16 residues long. Trimming stripped 2 bases from V and 0 bases from J, with 11 bases between. Germline-derived CDR1 and CDR2 are SGDLS and YYNGEE. The CDR3 coding sequence is TGTGCCAGCAGCGTGCGTACAGTCACGAACACCGGGGAGCTGTTTTTT. The encoded protein is CASSVRTVTNTGELFF.

The chain employs TRBV5-4 and TRBJ2-2, with D tentatively TRBD2 (5 bases). The CDR3 has 15 amino acids. V lost 4 bases and J 7 bases, leaving 17 bases between the germline ends. The V gene's germline CDR1 is SGHNT and CDR2 YYREEE (reference sequence). DNA of the CDR3: TGTGCCAGCAGCACCTACTCCGTTCGGGACGGGGAGCTGTTTTTT. Translating gives CASSTYSVRDGELFF. Full variable domain (outside the CDR3, taken from reference TRBV5-4 and TRBJ2-2): ETGVTQSPTHLIKTRGQQVTLRCSSQSGHNTVSWYQQALGQGPQFIFQYYREEENGRGNFPPRFSGLQFPNYSSELNVNALELDDSALYLCASSTYSVRDGELFFGEGSRLTVL.

The J gene is TRBJ1-4, the V gene TRBV4-1; no reliable D call. Germline CDR1 MGHRA, CDR2 YSYEKL. The V end was cut by 3 bases, the J end by 0 bases, with 8 bases between. CDR3 length: 15 amino acids. CDR3 protein: CASSQAASTNEKLFF. The CDR3 bases are TGCGCCAGCAGCCAGGCCGCTTCAACTAATGAAAAACTGTTTTTT.

DNA for the CDR3: TGTGCCAGCAGCTTTGGAGATACCGGGGAGCTGTTTTTT. It encodes CASSFGDTGELFF. The chain uses TRBV7-3 and TRBJ2-2, with D unclear. The germline V and J ends were trimmed by 3 bases and 5 bases, with 7 bases remaining between them. CDR1 and CDR2 (germline): SGHTA, FQGTGA. This CDR3 is 13 amino acids long.

This chain links TRBV6-1 with TRBJ2-7, with D hard to call. The CDR3 is 12 amino acids. The germline V gene has CDR1 MNHNS and CDR2 SASEGT. V lost 2 bases and J lost 4, with 6 bases in between. For the CDR3, the DNA is TGTGCCAGCAGTGAATCTAGGTACGAGCAGTACTTC. Translating gives CASSESRYEQYF.

The rearrangement uses TRBV6-1 and TRBJ1-1; D gene unclear. The V end lost 0 bases, the J end lost 7 bases, and 9 bases lay between the germline ends. The CDR3 has 13 amino acids. Germline V gene data show CDR1 as MNHNS and CDR2 as SASEGT. The CDR3 loop is CASSEAGTVEAFF. CDR3 in DNA: TGTGCCAGCAGTGAAGCGGGTACAGTTGAAGCTTTCTTT.

This chain links TRBV30 with TRBJ1-4, with D possibly matching TRBD1 (6 bases). The CDR3 is made up of 15 amino acids. Trimming pared 3 bases from V and 10 bases from J, leaving 21 bases between. Germline V gene data show CDR1 as GTSNPN and CDR2 as SVGIG (reference sequence). The CDR3 protein is CAWSRREGVTRKLFF. The CDR3 DNA follows: TGTGCCTGGAGCCGCCGGGAGGGGGTTACCAGAAAACTGTTTTTT.

This chain links TRBV9 with TRBJ2-3, with 7 bases lining up with TRBD2. The V segment lost 3 bases and the J segment 0 bases; nucleotides outside the gene matches: 4. CDR1 SGDLS and CDR2 YYNGEE come from the germline V gene. CDR3 size: 15 residues. The CDR3 bases are TGTGCCAGCAGCGGACCTAGCGGCAGCACAGATACGCAGTATTTT. Translating it yields CASSGPSGSTDTQYF.

The rearrangement links TRBV29-1 to TRBJ2-7; TRBD1 agrees at 8 bases. The germline gives CDR1 SQVTM, CDR2 ANQGSEA. The CDR3 loop spans 12 amino acids. With V trimmed by 7 bases and J by 2 bases, 4 bases remained unmatched. The DNA for the CDR3 is TGCAGCGGTGGACAGGGAACCTACGAGCAGTACTTC. This gives the protein CSGGQGTYEQYF.

V gene TRBV28 combines with J gene TRBJ2-6, with TRBD1 matching 11 bases. CDR3 length: 17 residues. V was pared by 4 bases and J by 0 bases, with 2 bases of the junction left unmatched. Germline values: CDR1 MDHEN, CDR2 SYDVKM. CDR3 DNA: TGTGCCAGCAGTTCCGGGACAGGGGGCTCTGGGGCCAACGTCCTGACTTTC. Translated, it gives CASSSGTGGSGANVLTF.